This T cell receptor beta chain was recorded in a study of cytomegalovirus exposure and HLA in healthy donors. Study conclusions and caveats: There were several of the most significant clusters that appeared linked to common viral pathogens in a later analysis. Per published reports, the classifier diagnosed cytomegalovirus status with high specificity and sensitivity.

Germline V gene data show CDR1 as MNHNY and CDR2 as SVGAGI (reference sequence). The CDR3 spans 12 residues. The PCR used 60 Vbeta and 13 Jbeta primers. Produced via immunoSEQ multiplex PCR; TCRdb's table is partial and in-frame only. Of over 95,000 clones detected, about four fifths appear once; the ten largest clones hold around 2.3%. Details on this clone: The antigen is undetermined. One end of the junction varies from germline; a read error may be responsible.

This rearrangement joins TRBV6-6 to TRBJ1-2; D ambiguous. The sequencing sample was made of PBMCs. This receptor was identified in a woman aged 18-35 years in good health and CMV-seronegative. CDR3 amino acids: CASSYPGALEAF. The CDR3 coding sequence is TGTGCCAGCAGTTACCCCGGCGCGCTCGAGGCCTTC.